This T cell receptor beta chain derives from a study of cytomegalovirus exposure and HLA in healthy donors. The germline gives CDR1 PRHDT, CDR2 FYEKMQ (reference sequence). The length of the CDR3 is 17 residues. The trim removed 5 bases at V and 3 bases at J, leaving 14 bases unmatched. The PCR made use of 60 Vbeta and 13 Jbeta primers. TCRdb's table, derived via immunoSEQ multiplex PCR, lists solely in-frame clones and lacks some. Found here are about 140,000 clones, over 65% of them singletons; the top ten hold roughly 1.7%. The V and J genes are TRBV13 and TRBJ2-3; 7 positions agree with TRBD2. The sequence came from a woman aged 25-40 years in good health and CMV-seronegative. The source material was PBMCs. The CDR3 protein is CASSRSPAGPGTDTQYF. DNA for the CDR3: TGTGCCAGCAGCCGGAGCCCAGCGGGACCAGGGACAGATACGCAGTATTTT.